A selection of T cell receptor beta chains follows, all from one sample in a study of blood T cell repertoires in COVID-19. The repertoire was sequenced with immunoSEQ multiplex PCR; TCRdb's copy has only in-frame clones and lacks some. The table has some 260,000 clones, over 80% seen once; the top ten hold 1.5% to 2%. Sample: PBMCs or T cells enriched from blood (not recorded which). These receptors came from a woman aged 18-29 years who had recovered from COVID-19. Each CDR3 is given with its conserved first and last residue. Each record gives: clone size, D gene, V gene, J gene, CDR3 DNA, CDR3 protein. D genes are given only for firm matches. Clone sizes are given selectively: once, few, many, or a class where the clone is expanded.

>.|TRBD2|TRBV5-6|TRBJ2-5
TGTGCCAGCAGCTTCGGCGCGGGGGGGCCGGGGGAGACCCAGTACTTC
CASSFGAGGPGETQYF
>.|.|TRBV29-1|TRBJ2-7
TGCAGCGTTGAGGTCAGTGGCTACGAGCAGTACTTC
CSVEVSGYEQYF
>.|TRBD2|TRBV6-5|TRBJ2-1
TGTGCCAGCAACCCCGGGACTAGCGGAAACAATGAGCAGTTCTTC
CASNPGTSGNNEQFF
>.|TRBD1|TRBV11-2|TRBJ1-3
TGTGCCAGCAGCCCCCCGGGACAGGGGGCTTCCATATATTTT
CASSPPGQGASIYF
>few|.|TRBV10-3|TRBJ1-5
TGTGCCATCAGTGATGAGAATCAGCCCCAGCATTTT
CAISDENQPQHF
>once|.|TRBV6-1|TRBJ2-5
TGTGCCAGCAGTGAAACACCGGGACTAGAGACCCAGTACTTC
CASSETPGLETQYF
>.|TRBD2|TRBV4-2|TRBJ2-1
TGTGCCAGCAGCCAAATGACTAGCGGGGCCTACAATGAGCAGTTCTTC
CASSQMTSGAYNEQFF
>few|.|TRBV5-4|TRBJ2-2
TGTGCCAGCGGAGAGTACACCGGGGAGCTGTTTTTT
CASGEYTGELFF
>.|.|TRBV3-1/TRBV3-2|TRBJ1-5
TGTGCCGCTGACCAGAGGCGCAGCGAGCCCCAGCATTTT
CAADQRRSEPQHF
>.|.|TRBV3-1/TRBV3-2|TRBJ2-7
TGTGCCAGCAGCCAAGAGGCTTATCGGGAGCTCGACGAGCAGTACTTC
CASSQEAYRELDEQYF
>once|TRBD2|TRBV5-1|TRBJ2-1
TGCGCCACCCCGCAGGGAGCGGGATCGAACGAGCAGTTCTTC
CATPQGAGSNEQFF
>once|.|TRBV11-3|TRBJ2-1
TGTGCCAGCAGCTTGGGCCTTCGGGGAAATGAGCAGTTCTTC
CASSLGLRGNEQFF
>.|TRBD1|TRBV28|TRBJ2-7
TGTGCCAGCAGTTCAGGGGGCACCTACGAGCAGTACTTC
CASSSGGTYEQYF
>.|.|TRBV4-3|TRBJ2-1
TGCGCCAGCAGCAGGGGCGAAGGCGCCTACAATGAGCAGTTCTTC
CASSRGEGAYNEQFF
>.|.|TRBV7-8|TRBJ1-1
TGTGCCAGCAGCCCTCAAGGGGCCGTGACCACTGAAGCTTTCTTT
CASSPQGAVTTEAFF
>.|.|TRBV2|TRBJ2-5
TGTGCCAACAATCCGGGAACTAGGGAGACCCAGTACTTC
CANNPGTRETQYF
>.|.|TRBV5-6|TRBJ1-2
TGTGCCAGCAGCCGAGACAGAGGCTATGGCTACACCTTC
CASSRDRGYGYTF
>.|.|TRBV5-6|TRBJ2-3
TGTGCCAGCAGCCGCGCGGGTGAGGCTCCAGATACGCAGTATTTT
CASSRAGEAPDTQYF
>.|.|TRBV28|TRBJ1-5
TGTGCCAGTTTTGACACCCTATATAGCAATCAGCCCCAGCATTTT
CASFDTLYSNQPQHF
>.|.|TRBV7-2|TRBJ1-5
TGTGCCAGCAGCCCCAGGGTTGGACCGAATCAGCCCCAGCATTTT
CASSPRVGPNQPQHF
>.|.|TRBV7-3|TRBJ2-6
TGTGCCAGCAGCTTAGAAGGGGGAGTTACTGGGGCCAACGTCCTGACTTTC
CASSLEGGVTGANVLTF
>.|TRBD1|TRBV5-4|TRBJ1-6
TGTGCCAGCAGCAGACTCGCCGGACAGGCTAATTCACCCCTCCACTTT
CASSRLAGQANSPLHF
>.|TRBD2|TRBV4-2|TRBJ2-7
TGTGCCAGCAGCCAAGATAAGATCATCGCGGGAGGCGAGCAGTACTTC
CASSQDKIIAGGEQYF
>.|TRBD1|TRBV24-1|TRBJ1-4
TGTGCCACCAGTGAAGCAGGGGGAAATGAAAAACTGTTTTTT
CATSEAGGNEKLFF
>.|.|TRBV7-6|TRBJ2-7
TGTGCCAGCAGCTCGTACAGGGCAGGCTCCTACGAGCAGTACTTC
CASSSYRAGSYEQYF
>.|.|TRBV10-3|TRBJ1-2
TGTGCCATCAGCGACAGGTCTACGTCGTACACCTTC
CAISDRSTSYTF
>.|TRBD2|TRBV5-4|TRBJ2-1
TGTGCCAGCAGCTTGAAGACTAGCGGGAATGAGCAGTTCTTC
CASSLKTSGNEQFF
>.|TRBD2|TRBV3-1/TRBV3-2|TRBJ2-7
TGTGCCAGCAGGGGGACTAGCGGGGGCCCCTCCTACGAGCAGTACTTC
CASRGTSGGPSYEQYF
>.|.|TRBV6-1|TRBJ1-2
TGTGCCAGCAGTGAAGATGCCGGGGGGTCTAACTATGGCTACACCTTC
CASSEDAGGSNYGYTF
>.|TRBD1|TRBV24-1|TRBJ1-2
TGTGCCACCAGTGATTTGCCAGGGGGCAGCTACACCTTC
CATSDLPGGSYTF
>.|TRBD2|TRBV5-6|TRBJ2-3
TGTGCCAGCAGCTTGGGACTAGCGACAGATACGCAGTATTTT
CASSLGLATDTQYF
>.|.|TRBV27|TRBJ1-1
TGTGCCAGCAGTTTACTAGGGGACACTGAAGCTTTCTTT
CASSLLGDTEAFF
>.|.|TRBV12-3/TRBV12-4|TRBJ1-1
TGTGCCAGCCGCGGGGGATTTAACACTGAAGCTTTCTTT
CASRGGFNTEAFF
>.|.|TRBV2|TRBJ2-2
TGTGCCAGCACATTGCGCGGGGAGCTGTTTTTT
CASTLRGELFF
>.|TRBD1|TRBV29-1|TRBJ2-1
TGCAGCGTTCCGGACAGGGCGAATTGGGATGAGCAGTTCTTC
CSVPDRANWDEQFF
>.|TRBD1|TRBV2|TRBJ1-4
TGTGCCAGCAGTGGGACAGGGGGCCCGATTGAAAAACTGTTTTTT
CASSGTGGPIEKLFF
>.|.|TRBV4-1|TRBJ2-3
TGCGCCAGCAGCCAAGATCCACAGGGTGCAGATACGCAGTATTTT
CASSQDPQGADTQYF
>.|TRBD2|TRBV6-5|TRBJ2-3
TGTGCCAGCAGCCGCGGGGGGACTAGCACAGATACGCAGTATTTT
CASSRGGTSTDTQYF
>.|.|TRBV3-1/TRBV3-2|TRBJ2-1
TGTGCCAGCGAACGCGGGACCAACAATGAGCAGTTCTTC
CASERGTNNEQFF
>.|.|TRBV7-2|TRBJ2-7
TGTGCCAGCAGTCCCCGGACTCTGTACGAGCAGTACTTC
CASSPRTLYEQYF
>.|.|TRBV2|TRBJ2-1
TGTGCCAGCAGTGGGAAGGGGTACAATGAGCAGTTCTTC
CASSGKGYNEQFF
>once|.|TRBV18|TRBJ2-7
TGTGCCAGCTCACCACCGGGCGGGCGCGTCCACGAGCAGTACTTC
CASSPPGGRVHEQYF
>.|TRBD2|TRBV7-8|TRBJ2-3
TGTGCCAGCAGCCCCCAACTAGCGGGGGGCCCAGATACGCAGTATTTT
CASSPQLAGGPDTQYF
>.|.|TRBV4-3|TRBJ2-2
TGCGCCAGCAGCCGCGGACAGAGGTTTCCCGGGGAGCTGTTTTTT
CASSRGQRFPGELFF
>once|TRBD1|TRBV24-1|TRBJ2-2
TGTGCCACCAGTGACCTGGGACAGCTCACCGGGGAGCTGTTTTTT
CATSDLGQLTGELFF
>.|TRBD1|TRBV19|TRBJ2-5
TGTGCCAGTAGTAGGGGACAGGCAAACCAAGAGACCCAGTACTTC
CASSRGQANQETQYF
>.|TRBD1|TRBV9|TRBJ2-7
TGTGCCAGCAGCGGGGGACAGGGGGAGTACGAGCAGTACTTC
CASSGGQGEYEQYF
>.|TRBD2|TRBV9|TRBJ2-2
TGTGCCAGCAGCCCGAGACTAGCGGGACAGACCGGGGAGCTGTTTTTT
CASSPRLAGQTGELFF
>.|.|TRBV2|TRBJ1-2
TGTGCCAGCAGCCAAGAAATAAGAGAATACACCTTC
CASSQEIREYTF
>.|.|TRBV28|TRBJ1-6
TGTGCCAGCAGTCCCCACTTACAGGGTAGGTCCTATAATTCACCCCTCCACTTT
CASSPHLQGRSYNSPLHF
>.|TRBD2|TRBV6-2/TRBV6-3|TRBJ2-2
TGTGCCAGCAGTTATAAGGTGCTAGCGGGGGGGCCTTTCCCCGGGGAGCTGTTTTTT
CASSYKVLAGGPFPGELFF
>.|.|TRBV27|TRBJ2-1
TGTGCCAGCAGTTTATCGATAACAGGTGATGAGCAGTTCTTC
CASSLSITGDEQFF
>.|TRBD2|TRBV19|TRBJ2-3
TGTGCCAGTAGTCCTCTAGCGGGAGCAGGGGGTACGCAGTATTTT
CASSPLAGAGGTQYF
>.|TRBD2|TRBV9|TRBJ2-2
TGTGCCAGCAGCGTAGATGGACTAGCGGTCACCGGGGAGCTGTTTTTT
CASSVDGLAVTGELFF
>few|TRBD2|TRBV4-1|TRBJ2-3
TGCGCCAGCACCCTACTCCTTCCCGGGACTACGAACACAGATACGCAGTATTTT
CASTLLLPGTTNTDTQYF
>.|TRBD1|TRBV19|TRBJ2-1
TGTGCCAGTAAAGCCGGGACAGGGACTAATGAGCAGTTCTTC
CASKAGTGTNEQFF
>.|.|TRBV7-3|TRBJ2-1
TGTGCCAGCAGCTTAACTCACACGGGTAGCTCCTACAATGAGCAGTTCTTC
CASSLTHTGSSYNEQFF
>.|.|TRBV18|TRBJ1-1
TGTGCCAGCTCACGTTACTGGCTCCAGGTGAACACTGAAGCTTTCTTT
CASSRYWLQVNTEAFF
>.|TRBD1|TRBV11-2|TRBJ1-2
TGTGCCAGCAGCGGACAGGGGCACTATGGCTACACCTTC
CASSGQGHYGYTF
>.|TRBD2|TRBV2|TRBJ2-5
TGTGCCAGCAGTGAGGGACTAGCGGGGGGGCTGGCGAACTTC
CASSEGLAGGLANF